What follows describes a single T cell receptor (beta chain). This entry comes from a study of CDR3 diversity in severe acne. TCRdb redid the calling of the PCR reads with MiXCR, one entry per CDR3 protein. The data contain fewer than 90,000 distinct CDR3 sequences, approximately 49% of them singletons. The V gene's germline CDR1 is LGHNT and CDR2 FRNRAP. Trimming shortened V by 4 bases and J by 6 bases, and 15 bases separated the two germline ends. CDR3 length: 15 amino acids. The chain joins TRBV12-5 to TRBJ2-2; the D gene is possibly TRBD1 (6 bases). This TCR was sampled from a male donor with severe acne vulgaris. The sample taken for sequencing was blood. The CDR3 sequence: CASGSRQGRAGELFF. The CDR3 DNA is TGTGCTAGTGGTTCCAGGCAGGGGCGGGCCGGGGAGCTGTTTTTT.